The T cell receptor beta chain under discussion was sequenced for a study of regulatory T cells in long-lasting Graves disease. Study-wide findings and caveats: TRBV28 was favored in persistent disease, as were TRBJ1-2 and TRBJ2-5.

TCR beta libraries were built with iRepertoire HTBI primers and Arm-PCR of CDR3 regions. MiXCR, applied by TCRdb to the multiplex PCR reads, yields one record per CDR3 protein. Among 400,000 to 500,000 distinct CDR3 sequences listed, over 15% were seen once. Described time point: newly diagnosed GD, antithyroid drugs for less than 3 months. From RNA extracted from PBMCs, the TCR library was made. This clonotype was detected many times. Its antigen remains unknown. Trimming removed 1 base at V and 14 bases at J, with 15 bases between. The CDR3 covers 14 residues. Germline V CDR1 and CDR2: SNHLY, FYNNEI. These data were likewise used in another study, on T cells in Graves' hyperthyroidism and ophthalmopathy. This second study notes: Stable Graves' hyperthyroidism denoted no ophthalmopathy progression over 18 months. HTBI primers were employed in a first-round RT-PCR of the TCR CDR3. Most thyroid-expanded clonotypes above 0.001 were also found in blood.

The TCR was taken from a woman under 30 with Graves disease. The sample in question was peripheral blood mononuclear cells (PBMCs), obtained at new diagnosis, from a patient treated with antithyroid drugs. The genes are TRBV2 and TRBJ1-6; D is possibly TRBD1 (6 bases). CDR3 residues: CASSEVGGGTSLHF. The CDR3 coding sequence is TGTGCCAGCAGTGAAGTCGGAGGGGGGACGTCCCTCCACTTT.